In its sample, the clone carrying this TCR beta chain was seen once. The antigen remains undetermined. These data belong to a study of brain T cells in children with intractable seizures. Findings of the study overall: Viral specificity was inferred only from CDR3 similarity; HCMV serostatus was unknown. Absence of clones before surgery may stem from lower sequencing depth.

Produced via immunoSEQ multiplex PCR; TCRdb's table is partial and in-frame only. The table includes about 110,000 clones, approximately 94% detected once. Only cases whose brain tissue showed the highest T cell transcript signatures were sequenced. Pre-surgery treatment included at least one anti-epileptic drug. Sequences were derived from peripheral blood, sampled at surgery. This receptor was identified in a boy less than two years old with hemimegalencephaly and intractable seizures.

The CDR3 nucleotides are TGCGCCAGCAGCTTGCTCCTGGGTGCGAACACCGGGGAGCTGTTTTTT. Translated: CASSLLLGANTGELFF. The rearrangement uses TRBV5-1 and TRBJ2-2; D gene ambiguous. The CDR3 consists of 16 residues. Trimming took off 1 base at V and 0 bases at J, with 10 bases between the two ends. Per germline, CDR1 SGHRS and CDR2 YFSETQ.